This T cell receptor beta chain was documented in a study of blood T cell repertoires in COVID-19. This table comes from immunoSEQ multiplex PCR, and its TCRdb copy is limited to in-frame clones, with some not included. The table lists about 180,000 clones, around 85% of them singletons. Sequences were obtained from PBMCs or T cells enriched from blood (not recorded which). The sequence was collected from a middle-aged man who had recovered from COVID-19.

CDR3 nucleotide sequence: TGTGCCAGCAGCGTAGATGGAGGAGCGACCTATGGCTACACCTTC. Translated: CASSVDGGATYGYTF. The chain uses TRBV9 and TRBJ1-2; D unresolved. This CDR3 region has 15 residues. CDR1 is SGDLS, CDR2 YYNGEE, per germline. The V end lost 0 bases, the J end lost 4 bases, and 13 bases lay between the germline ends.